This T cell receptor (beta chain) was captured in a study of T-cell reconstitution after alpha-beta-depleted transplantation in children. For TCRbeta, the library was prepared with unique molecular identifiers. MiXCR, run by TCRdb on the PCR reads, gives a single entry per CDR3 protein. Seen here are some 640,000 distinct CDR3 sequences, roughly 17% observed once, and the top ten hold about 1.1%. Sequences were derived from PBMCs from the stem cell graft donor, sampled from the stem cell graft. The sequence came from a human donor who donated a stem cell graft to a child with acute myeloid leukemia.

The CDR3 nucleotides read TGTGCCAGCAGGAGGACAGGGACCACAGATACGCAGTATTTT. Its translation is CASRRTGTTDTQYF. The rearrangement links TRBV28 to TRBJ2-3; 8 bases line up with TRBD1. The CDR3 contains 14 residues. Germline lookup yields CDR1 MDHEN and CDR2 SYDVKM. Unmatched junction bases numbered 4, after V lost 6 bases and J lost 2 bases. The entire variable domain, with the rest obtained from reference TRBV28 and TRBJ2-3, is as follows: DVKVTQSSRYLVKRTGEKVFLECVQDMDHENMFWYRQDPGLGLRLIYFSYDVKMKEKGDIPEGYSVSREKKERFSLILESASTNQTSMYLCASRRTGTTDTQYFGPGTRLTVL.